These T cell receptor beta chains were read from a single sample in a study of long-term antiretroviral therapy in people with HIV. Only in-frame clones appear in the TCRdb table, and some are missing; sequencing was by immunoSEQ multiplex PCR. Of roughly 28,000 clones listed, approximately 93% are singletons. Sequences were derived from unsorted PBMCs, sampled 3.1 years after starting antiretroviral therapy. The receptor source for this set is a man between 18 and 35 years old with HIV. Both conserved end residues are trimmed from each CDR3. Each record gives: V gene, J gene, clone size, CDR3 protein. Expanded clones are given a class, and other clones once, few, many or no size at all.

TRBV4-3	TRBJ2-5	once	ASSQTLRRETQY
TRBV7-3	TRBJ1-1	once	ASSPTGGDTEAF
TRBV5-6	TRBJ1-2	NA	ASSLGQGDGYT
TRBV9	TRBJ2-2	once	ASSVAHNTGELF
TRBV29-1	TRBJ2-5	NA	SVTGGRLGQETQY
TRBV4-3	TRBJ1-2	NA	ASSQDGGSSNYGYT
TRBV5-4	TRBJ2-7	NA	ASSGLSSGIYEQY
TRBV6-5	TRBJ1-5	NA	ASSPTGSNQPQH
TRBV4-3	TRBJ2-1	NA	ASSQEGEGGAAYNEQF
TRBV19	TRBJ2-5	NA	ASNPQGAQETQY
TRBV20-1	TRBJ2-5	NA	SIGWETQY
TRBV23-1	TRBJ2-7	NA	ASSRIFWDRGRRGEQY
TRBV9	TRBJ1-1	NA	ASSIRDRGGTEAF
TRBV19	TRBJ2-1	NA	ASTPRGGLSYNEQF